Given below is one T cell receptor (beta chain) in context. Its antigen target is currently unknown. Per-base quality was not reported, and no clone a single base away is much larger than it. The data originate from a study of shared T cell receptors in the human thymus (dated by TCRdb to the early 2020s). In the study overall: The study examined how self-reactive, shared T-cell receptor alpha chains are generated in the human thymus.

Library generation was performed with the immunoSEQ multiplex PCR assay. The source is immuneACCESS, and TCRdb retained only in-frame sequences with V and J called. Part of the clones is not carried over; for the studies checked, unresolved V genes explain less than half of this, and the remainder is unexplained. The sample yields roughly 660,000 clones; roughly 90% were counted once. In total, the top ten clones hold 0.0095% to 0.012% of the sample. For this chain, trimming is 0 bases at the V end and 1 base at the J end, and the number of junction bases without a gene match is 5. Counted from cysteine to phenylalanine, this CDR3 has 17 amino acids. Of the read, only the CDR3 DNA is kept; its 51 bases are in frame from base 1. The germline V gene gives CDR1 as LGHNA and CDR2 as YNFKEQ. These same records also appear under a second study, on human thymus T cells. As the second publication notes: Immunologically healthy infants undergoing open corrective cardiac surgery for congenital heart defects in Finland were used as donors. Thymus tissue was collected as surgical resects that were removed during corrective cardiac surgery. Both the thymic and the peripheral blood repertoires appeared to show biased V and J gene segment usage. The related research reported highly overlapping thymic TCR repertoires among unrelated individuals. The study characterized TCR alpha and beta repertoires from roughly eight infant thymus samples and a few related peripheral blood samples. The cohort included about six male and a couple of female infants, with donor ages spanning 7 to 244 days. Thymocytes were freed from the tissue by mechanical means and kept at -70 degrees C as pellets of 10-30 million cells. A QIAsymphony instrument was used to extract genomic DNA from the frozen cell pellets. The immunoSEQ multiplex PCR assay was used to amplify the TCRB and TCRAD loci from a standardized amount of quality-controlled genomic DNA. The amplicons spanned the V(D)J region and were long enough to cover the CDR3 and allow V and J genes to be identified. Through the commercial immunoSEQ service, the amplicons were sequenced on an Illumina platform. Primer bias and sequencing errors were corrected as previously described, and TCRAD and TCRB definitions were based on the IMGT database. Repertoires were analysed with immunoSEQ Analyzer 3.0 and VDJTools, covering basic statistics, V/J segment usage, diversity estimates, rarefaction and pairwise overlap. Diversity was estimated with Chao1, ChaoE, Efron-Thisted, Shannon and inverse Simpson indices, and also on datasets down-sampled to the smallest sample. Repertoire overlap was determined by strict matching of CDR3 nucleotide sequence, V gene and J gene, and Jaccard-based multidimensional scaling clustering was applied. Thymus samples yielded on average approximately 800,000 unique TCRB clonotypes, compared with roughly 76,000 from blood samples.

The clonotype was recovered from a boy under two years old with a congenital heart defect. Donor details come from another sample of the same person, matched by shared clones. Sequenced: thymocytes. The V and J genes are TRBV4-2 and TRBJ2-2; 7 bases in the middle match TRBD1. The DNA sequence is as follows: TGTGCCAGCAGCCAAGATCAGGGACAGTGGAACACCGGGGAGCTGTTTTTT. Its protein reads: CASSQDQGQWNTGELFF.